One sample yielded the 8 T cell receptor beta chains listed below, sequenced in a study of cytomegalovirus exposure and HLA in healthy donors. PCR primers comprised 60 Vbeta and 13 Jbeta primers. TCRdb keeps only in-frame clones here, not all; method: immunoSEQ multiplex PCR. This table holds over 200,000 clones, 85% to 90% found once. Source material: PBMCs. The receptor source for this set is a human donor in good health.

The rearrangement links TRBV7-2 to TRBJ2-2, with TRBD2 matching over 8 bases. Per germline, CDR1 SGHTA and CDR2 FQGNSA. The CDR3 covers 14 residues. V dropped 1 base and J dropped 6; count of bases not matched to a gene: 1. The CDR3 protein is CASSLGTSSGELFF. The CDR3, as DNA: TGTGCCAGCAGCTTAGGGACTAGCTCCGGGGAGCTGTTTTTT.

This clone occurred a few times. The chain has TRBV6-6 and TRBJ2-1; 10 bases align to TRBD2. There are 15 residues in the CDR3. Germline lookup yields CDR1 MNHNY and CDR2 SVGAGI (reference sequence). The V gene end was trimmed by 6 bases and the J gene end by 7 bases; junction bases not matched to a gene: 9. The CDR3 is CASSRAGGSRNEQFF. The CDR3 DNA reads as TGTGCCAGCAGCCGAGCGGGAGGGTCCCGGAATGAGCAGTTCTTC.

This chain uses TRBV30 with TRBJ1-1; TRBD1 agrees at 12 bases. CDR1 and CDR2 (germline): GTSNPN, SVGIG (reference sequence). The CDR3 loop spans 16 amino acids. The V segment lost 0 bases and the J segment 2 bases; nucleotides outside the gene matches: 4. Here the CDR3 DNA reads TGTGCCTGGAGTGTTGGGGACAGGGGGCGCAACACTGAAGCTTTCTTT. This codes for CAWSVGDRGRNTEAFF.

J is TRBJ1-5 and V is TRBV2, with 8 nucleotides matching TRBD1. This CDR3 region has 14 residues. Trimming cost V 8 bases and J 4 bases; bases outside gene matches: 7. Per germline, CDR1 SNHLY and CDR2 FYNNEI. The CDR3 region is CASRSDRVNQPQHF. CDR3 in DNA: TGTGCCAGCCGCTCGGACAGGGTTAATCAGCCCCAGCATTTT.

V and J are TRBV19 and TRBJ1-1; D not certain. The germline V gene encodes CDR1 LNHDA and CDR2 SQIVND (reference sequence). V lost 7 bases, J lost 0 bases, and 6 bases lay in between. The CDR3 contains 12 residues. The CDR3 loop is CASTSMNTEAFF. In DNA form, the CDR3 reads TGTGCCAGTACATCCATGAACACTGAAGCTTTCTTT.

The CDR3 is CASSSDRGRHTQYF. CDR3 coding DNA: TGTGCCAGCAGCTCGGACAGGGGGCGTCATACGCAGTATTTT. The chain uses TRBV11-1 and TRBJ2-3; the match to TRBD1 covers 11 bases. Germline V gene lookup returns CDR1 SGHAT and CDR2 FQDESV (reference sequence). The CDR3 totals 14 residues. V shed 4 bases and J 7 bases; nucleotides not matched to a gene: 4.

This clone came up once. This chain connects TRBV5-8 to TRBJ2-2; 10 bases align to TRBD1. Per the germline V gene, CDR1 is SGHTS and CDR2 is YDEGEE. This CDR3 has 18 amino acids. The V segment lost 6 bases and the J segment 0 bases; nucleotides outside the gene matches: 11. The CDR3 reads CASTLLFGTGANTGELFF. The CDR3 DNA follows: TGTGCCAGCACCTTACTATTTGGGACAGGGGCGAACACCGGGGAGCTGTTTTTT.

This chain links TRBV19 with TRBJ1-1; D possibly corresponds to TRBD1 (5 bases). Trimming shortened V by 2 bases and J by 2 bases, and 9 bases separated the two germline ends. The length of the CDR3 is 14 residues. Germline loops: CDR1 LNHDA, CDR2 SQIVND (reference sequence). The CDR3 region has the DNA TGTGCCAGTAGTATAATAGGGGTCAACACTGAAGCTTTCTTT. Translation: CASSIIGVNTEAFF.